The 14 T cell receptor beta chains below were found in one sample sequenced in a study of OX40 agonist ivuxolimab in advanced cancers. Libraries were prepared by immunoSEQ multiplex PCR; TCRdb keeps only in-frame clonotypes and omits some of them. Of fewer than 75,000 clones listed, about 89% are singletons. Specimen: CD4+ or CD8+ T cells sorted from blood, collected in a trial of the OX40 agonist ivuxolimab. The receptors were sampled from an adult with an advanced solid tumor such as melanoma, head and neck, liver or kidney cancer.

The chain links TRBV6-1 to TRBJ1-3; tentatively, D is TRBD1 (5 bases). Trimming cost V 5 bases and J 0 bases, with 11 bases left between them. Germline V gene sequence: CDR1 MNHNS, CDR2 SASEGT. The CDR3 is made up of 15 amino acids. The CDR3, as DNA: TGTGCCAGCAGTCCCGGGGCGACCTCTGGAAACACCATATATTTT. Its protein is CASSPGATSGNTIYF.

The rearrangement uses TRBV18 and TRBJ1-4, with no clear D. The germline V gene encodes CDR1 KGHSH and CDR2 LQKENI. The CDR3 loop spans 15 amino acids. Deletions cut 2 bases from V and 5 bases from J, with 12 bases between. The CDR3: CASSPNRDANEKLFF. The CDR3 bases are TGTGCCAGCTCACCAAATCGTGATGCCAATGAAAAACTGTTTTTT.

Note on this clone: An end of the junction differs from the germline gene, which may be a read error. The chain couples TRBV28 to TRBJ1-1, with D possibly matching TRBD1 (6 bases). Germline CDR1 and CDR2: MDHEN and SYDVKM. The CDR3 loop spans 14 amino acids. CDR3 sequence reads: CASGLTGQNTEAFF. The CDR3 nucleotides read TGTGCCAGCGGTTTAACGGGACAGAACACTGAAGCTTTCTTT.

This chain connects TRBV7-2 to TRBJ2-5, with 11 bases aligning to TRBD2. Unmatched junction bases numbered 4, after V lost 5 bases and J lost 2 bases. Germline lookup yields CDR1 SGHTA and CDR2 FQGNSA. The CDR3 consists of 15 residues. The CDR3: CASSPTSGDQETQYF. CDR3 DNA sequence: TGTGCCAGCAGCCCGACTAGCGGGGATCAAGAGACCCAGTACTTC. Full variable domain (missing parts from reference TRBV7-2 and TRBJ2-5): GAGVSQSPSNKVTEKGKDVELRCDPISGHTALYWYRQSLGQGLEFLIYFQGNSAPDKSGLPSDRFSAERTGGSVSTLTIQRTQQEDSAVYLCASSPTSGDQETQYFGPGTRLLVL.

The rearrangement links TRBV10-3 to TRBJ2-1; D not resolved. Germline V gives CDR1 ENHRY, CDR2 SYGVKD. The CDR3 consists of 11 residues. With 6 bases removed from V and 12 bases from J, the gap between germline ends came to 12 bases. The CDR3 is CAISGLSGQFF. In DNA, the CDR3 is TGTGCCATCAGCGGCCTTAGTGGGCAGTTCTTC.

The rearrangement joins TRBV18 to TRBJ2-3; 7 bases are shared with TRBD2. Per germline, CDR1 KGHSH and CDR2 LQKENI. V was pared by 2 bases and J by 6 bases, with 5 bases of the junction left unmatched. CDR3 length: 14 amino acids. CDR3: CASSPGRGSDTQYF. The CDR3 nucleotides read TGTGCCAGCTCACCAGGGAGGGGCTCGGATACGCAGTATTTT.

J is TRBJ1-1 and V is TRBV21-1; TRBD1, the table's D call, was not compared with the DNA. TRBV21-1 is tagged as a pseudogene. CDR3 length: 21 amino acids. CDR3 coding DNA: TGTGCCAGCAGCAAACGGGGTCACCAGTGTCCAAGAGGGGGTTGGAACACTGAAGCTTTCTTT. Amino acids: CASSKRGHQCPRGGWNTEAFF.

The chain's CDR3 is CASSGVEETQYF. DNA of the CDR3: TGTGCCAGCAGTGGGGTAGAAGAGACCCAGTACTTC. This chain connects TRBV2 to TRBJ2-5; D not certain. Between the trimmed V and J ends, which lost 4 bases and 3 bases, there was a span of 6 bases. CDR3 length: 12 amino acids. Germline V gene lookup returns CDR1 SNHLY and CDR2 FYNNEI.

This chain joins TRBV30 and TRBJ1-6; 8 nucleotides line up with TRBD1. Per germline, CDR1 GTSNPN and CDR2 SVGIG (reference sequence). J lost 8 bases, V lost 4 bases, and 7 bases had no gene match. CDR3 length: 14 amino acids. The CDR3 spells CAWTRTGKDSPLHF. CDR3 bases: TGTGCCTGGACCCGGACAGGGAAAGATTCACCCCTCCACTTT. The full variable domain, with the rest looked up from reference TRBV30 and TRBJ1-6, is SQTIHQWPATLVQPVGSPLSLECTVEGTSNPNLYWYRQAAGRGLQLLFYSVGIGQISSEVPQNLSASRPQDRQFILSSKKLLLSDSGFYLCAWTRTGKDSPLHFGNGTRLTVT.

The CDR3: CASSPAQFMNTEAFF. As DNA, the CDR3 is TGTGCCAGCAGCCCCGCCCAGTTCATGAACACTGAAGCTTTCTTT. V and J are TRBV6-6 and TRBJ1-1; unclear D gene. Trimming cost V 6 bases and J 0 bases, with 14 bases left between them. This CDR3 contains 15 residues. CDR1 and CDR2 (germline): MNHNY, SVGAGI (reference sequence).

The J gene is TRBJ1-2, the V gene TRBV19; D unclear. Trimming left V 5 bases short and J 4 bases short, with 14 bases between. Germline loops: CDR1 LNHDA, CDR2 SQIVND (reference sequence). The CDR3 consists of 14 residues. CDR3 loop: CASSPLVEFYGYTF. CDR3 in DNA: TGTGCCAGTAGTCCCCTGGTGGAATTCTATGGCTACACCTTC. Combining the CDR3 with reference TRBV19 and TRBJ1-2 gives the whole variable domain DGGITQSPKYLFRKEGQNVTLSCEQNLNHDAMYWYRQDPGQGLRLIYYSQIVNDFQKGDIAEGYSVSREKKESFPLTVTSAQKNPTAFYLCASSPLVEFYGYTFGSGTRLTVV.

The chain recombines TRBV7-9 with TRBJ2-1; D might be TRBD1 (5 bases). The V gene lost 2 bases and the J gene lost 6 bases, with 11 bases spanning the gap. This CDR3 contains 14 residues. Per germline, CDR1 SEHNR and CDR2 FQNEAQ (reference sequence). Here the CDR3 DNA reads TGTGCCAGCAGCTTACATCAGGGTAGCAATGAGCAGTTCTTC. Translation: CASSLHQGSNEQFF.

This clone appeared a few times. Here the CDR3 reads CASSSGGRGNGYTF. Here the CDR3 DNA reads TGTGCCAGCAGTTCGGGCGGGCGGGGAAATGGCTACACCTTC. This sequence joins TRBV28 and TRBJ1-2; D is unresolved. This CDR3 is built from 14 residues. V was cut by 4 bases and J by 6 bases, with 15 bases left in between. Germline V CDR1 and CDR2: MDHEN, SYDVKM.

This clone has just one count. This sequence joins TRBV7-9 and TRBJ2-5, with D uncertain. This CDR3 has 14 residues. Germline V lookup: CDR1 SEHNR, CDR2 FQNEAQ (reference sequence). V was cut by 4 bases and J by 7 bases, with 16 bases left in between. The CDR3 here is CASSSTLSVATQYF. CDR3 nucleotide sequence: TGTGCCAGCAGCTCGACATTAAGCGTCGCGACCCAGTACTTC.